The 10 T cell receptor beta chains reported below all come from one sample, sequenced in a study of human T cells and chemical hapten exposure. The time point denotes: patch test 1, 2 weeks after DPC sensitization. As to treatment: therapeutic diphenylcyclopropenone sensitization with weekly scalp DPC. Extraction of total RNA was performed on unfractionated whole blood. TCRdb reanalysed the RACE reads using MiXCR and keeps one entry per CDR3 protein. The sample comprises about 37,000 distinct CDR3 sequences, 5% to 8% of which are singletons, and roughly 9.2% rests with the top ten. Sample: whole blood, taken in connection with sensitization to the hapten diphenylcyclopropenone (DPC). The receptors stem from a woman under 40 with alopecia areata. Some clones in this sample may be carry-over from other donors' samples.

This clonotype was seen repeatedly, ten times or more. J is TRBJ2-7 and V is TRBV28; D is ambiguous. This CDR3 has 13 residues. V was trimmed by 6 bases and J by 3 bases, leaving 12 bases between them. The germline V gene has CDR1 MDHEN and CDR2 SYDVKM. The CDR3 region has the DNA TGTGCCAGCAGCCGAACCTGGGTCTACGAGCAGTACTTC. As protein: CASSRTWVYEQYF.

This clonotype was observed many times. The chain is built from TRBV12-3 or TRBV12-4 and TRBJ2-7; 15 bases line up with TRBD2. CDR3 length: 17 residues. The junction had 9 bases not matched to a gene; V was cut back by 5 bases and J by 4 bases. The CDR3 coding sequence is TGTGCCAGCAGTCCCGGGACTAGCGGGGGGATTAAGTACGAGCAGTACTTC. Protein product: CASSPGTSGGIKYEQYF.

This clonotype was counted at least ten times. The chain recombines TRBV5-1 with TRBJ1-4; D might be TRBD1 (6 bases). Germline-derived CDR1 and CDR2 are SGHRS and YFSETQ. V was shortened by 1 base and J by 5 bases, with 12 bases between the two germline ends. This CDR3 has 15 amino acids. CDR3 bases: TGCGCCAGCAGCTTGAGTGGCAGGGGAAATGAAAAACTGTTTTTT. Residues: CASSLSGRGNEKLFF.

The table lists this clonotype with a few counts. The chain links TRBV2 to TRBJ1-5, with a weak D call TRBD1 (6 bases). Trimming took off 7 bases at V and 1 base at J, with 8 bases between the two ends. From germline, CDR1 is SNHLY and CDR2 FYNNEI. CDR3 length: 13 residues. The CDR3 loop reads CASNGQSNQPQHF. The CDR3 coding sequence is TGTGCCAGCAACGGACAGAGCAATCAGCCCCAGCATTTT.

This clonotype was recorded many times. The chain couples TRBV28 to TRBJ1-3; maybe TRBD1 (5 bases). From germline, CDR1 is MDHEN and CDR2 SYDVKM. This CDR3 has 14 amino acids. V lost 3 bases to trimming and J lost 2 bases, with 8 bases between them. DNA of the CDR3: TGTGCCAGCAGTTTGACAGACACTGGAAACACCATATATTTT. Translation: CASSLTDTGNTIYF.

As DNA, the CDR3 is TGTGCCAGCAGTCCCCGGACAGGGGCTGTCACAGATACGCAGTATTTT. Amino acid sequence: CASSPRTGAVTDTQYF. The chain is built from TRBV12-3 or TRBV12-4 and TRBJ2-3; 9 nucleotides align to TRBD1. This CDR3 contains 16 residues. Trimming took 5 bases from V and 2 from J; bases not matched to a gene: 8.

A few counts support this clonotype. The V and J genes are TRBV5-4 and TRBJ1-1; D ambiguous. This CDR3 is built from 10 residues. Germline CDR1 SGHNT, CDR2 YYREEE (reference sequence). The V end was cut by 10 bases, the J end by 6 bases, with 10 bases between. CDR3 sequence reads: CAWKDSEAFF. The CDR3 DNA follows: TGTGCCTGGAAGGATTCTGAAGCTTTCTTT.

At least ten counts were recorded for this clonotype. The CDR3 sequence is CSARGGGTDTQYF. The CDR3 nucleotides read TGCAGCGCCCGCGGGGGAGGCACAGATACGCAGTATTTT. V is TRBV29-1 and J is TRBJ2-3; 7 bases align to TRBD2. This CDR3 contains 13 residues. Germline trimming cut 7 bases from V and 1 base from J; bases unmatched to any gene: 5. Germline V CDR1 and CDR2: SQVTM, ANQGSEA.

In its sample, this clonotype is medium-sized. This chain connects TRBV27 to TRBJ2-3; D is undetermined. The V gene's germline CDR1 is MNHEY and CDR2 SMNVEV (reference sequence). V was trimmed by 3 bases and J by 6 bases, leaving 13 bases between them. The CDR3 contains 14 residues. The CDR3 protein is CASSFSDRWDTQYF. CDR3 sequence (DNA): TGTGCCAGCAGTTTCTCCGATAGGTGGGATACGCAGTATTTT.

This clonotype appeared a few times. The rearrangement links TRBV4-2 to TRBJ2-7, with TRBD1 identical over 9 bases. V shed 1 base and J 3 bases; nucleotides not matched to a gene: 4. Germline V CDR1 and CDR2: LGHNA, YNFKEQ. The CDR3 is 15 residues long. CDR3 residues: CASSQARGQGYEQYF. The CDR3 region has the DNA TGTGCCAGCAGCCAAGCGAGGGGACAGGGCTACGAGCAGTACTTC.